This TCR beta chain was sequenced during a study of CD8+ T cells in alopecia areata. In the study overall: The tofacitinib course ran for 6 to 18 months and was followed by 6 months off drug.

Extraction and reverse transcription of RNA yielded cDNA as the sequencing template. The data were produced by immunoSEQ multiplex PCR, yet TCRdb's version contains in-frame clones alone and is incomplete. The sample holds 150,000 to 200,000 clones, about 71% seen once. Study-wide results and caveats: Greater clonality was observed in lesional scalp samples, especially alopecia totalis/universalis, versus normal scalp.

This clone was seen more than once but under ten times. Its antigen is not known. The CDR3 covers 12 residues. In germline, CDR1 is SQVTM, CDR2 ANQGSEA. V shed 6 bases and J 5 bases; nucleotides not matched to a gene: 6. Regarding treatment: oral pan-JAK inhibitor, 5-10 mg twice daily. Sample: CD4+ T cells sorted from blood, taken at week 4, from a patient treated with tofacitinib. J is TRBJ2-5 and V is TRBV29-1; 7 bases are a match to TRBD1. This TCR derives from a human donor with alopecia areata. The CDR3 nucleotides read TGCAGCGTGACAGGGATATCGGAGACCCAGTACTTC. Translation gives CSVTGISETQYF.